Listed below are T cell receptor beta chains from one sample, sequenced in a study of blood T cell repertoires in COVID-19. Produced via immunoSEQ multiplex PCR; TCRdb's table is partial and in-frame only. The sample gives a few hundred thousand clones, roughly 84% of which show up once; 6.8% is in the top ten. The source material was PBMCs or T cells enriched from blood (not recorded which). The receptors here all came from a middle-aged woman who had recovered from COVID-19. CDR3s include the opening cysteine and the closing phenylalanine or tryptophan.

j_call v_call cdr3_aa
TRBJ1-1 TRBV10-3 CAIRGQEVTEAFF
TRBJ2-5 TRBV4-1 CASSQDPFSAEGETQYF
TRBJ1-2 TRBV19 CASSRTGDYGYTF
TRBJ1-2 TRBV5-4 CASSGGQADYGYTF
TRBJ2-2 TRBV24-1 CATSDSTGSTGELFF
TRBJ2-3 TRBV5-1 CASSLAGETDTQYF
TRBJ2-4 TRBV5-1 CASSLADRGKLLGAKNIQYF
TRBJ2-1 TRBV3-1/TRBV3-2 CASSQDSAYEQFF
TRBJ1-1 TRBV18 CASLSLAGGAEAFF
TRBJ1-1 TRBV7-2 CASSLVRGTGEAFF
TRBJ1-3 TRBV18 CASSQNEGNTIYF
TRBJ2-3 TRBV29-1 CSAGGSGTTDTQYF
TRBJ2-1 TRBV27 CASSGGGYTIYNEQFF
TRBJ2-5 TRBV12-3/TRBV12-4 CASLAGEEETQYF
TRBJ2-2 TRBV28 CASSRRGPGELFF
TRBJ1-5 TRBV25-1 CASSAFDRAELHF
TRBJ1-1 TRBV10-1 CASSEFRTGDTEAFF
TRBJ2-7 TRBV11-2 CASTAGLAGYEQYF
TRBJ2-7 TRBV9 CASSPSGRTGPSYEQYF
TRBJ2-5 TRBV11-3 CASSLGGGDHQETQYF
TRBJ1-2 TRBV6-5 CASSSRTGRDNGYTF
TRBJ2-5 TRBV24-1 CATSEGTRETQYF
TRBJ1-5 TRBV6-6 CASSGDRAYQPQHF
TRBJ2-2 TRBV10-1 CASSEVERLSNTGELFF
TRBJ2-3 TRBV5-4 CASSFADTQYF
TRBJ2-7 TRBV28 CASSAENSYEQYF
TRBJ1-2 TRBV7-9 CASSTRDSYGYTF
TRBJ2-2 TRBV5-1 CASSLDGREAGELFF
TRBJ2-1 TRBV19 CATMMRGYYNEQFF
TRBJ2-7 TRBV10-3 CAIAPASGGYEQYF
TRBJ1-6 TRBV11-3 CASSLTRGHNSPLHF
TRBJ2-5 TRBV27 CASRRAGVKETQYF
TRBJ2-1 TRBV7-9 CASSSPLETANEQFF
TRBJ2-6 TRBV19 CASSISGPGANVLTF
TRBJ2-2 TRBV5-4 CASSLETGVDTGELFF
TRBJ2-1 TRBV11-3 CASSLGLASFNEQFF
TRBJ1-2 TRBV6-5 CASSYSWGGAAGYTF
TRBJ2-5 TRBV11-3 CASSLGGSQHQETQYF
TRBJ2-1 TRBV19 CASSIDGSHNEQFF
TRBJ1-4 TRBV9 CASSPTRANEKLFF
TRBJ1-4 TRBV5-4 CASSPGGQGVATNEKLFF
TRBJ2-2 TRBV3-1/TRBV3-2 CASSHRNTGELFF
TRBJ2-3 TRBV29-1 CSVEDRSGGDSSTDTQYF
TRBJ2-3 TRBV27 CASRPRGSVDTQYF
TRBJ2-5 TRBV19 CASSKGWSRGETQYF
TRBJ1-2 TRBV12-2 CASRDRIGYTF
TRBJ2-7 TRBV28 CASSVLQRFGNEQYF
TRBJ2-1 TRBV28 CASIYGAGGAVRNEQFF
TRBJ2-1 TRBV3-1/TRBV3-2 CASSRTLAGYNEQFF
TRBJ1-1 TRBV9 CASSVTVFHTEAFF
TRBJ2-3 TRBV2 CASSGQGRTDTQYF
TRBJ2-1 TRBV6-6 CASRTRTSGYNEQFF
TRBJ1-1 TRBV5-1 CASSWTGEHTEAFF
TRBJ2-5 TRBV7-9 CASSFAGAETQYF
TRBJ2-7 TRBV2 CASRKPGQKAYEQYF